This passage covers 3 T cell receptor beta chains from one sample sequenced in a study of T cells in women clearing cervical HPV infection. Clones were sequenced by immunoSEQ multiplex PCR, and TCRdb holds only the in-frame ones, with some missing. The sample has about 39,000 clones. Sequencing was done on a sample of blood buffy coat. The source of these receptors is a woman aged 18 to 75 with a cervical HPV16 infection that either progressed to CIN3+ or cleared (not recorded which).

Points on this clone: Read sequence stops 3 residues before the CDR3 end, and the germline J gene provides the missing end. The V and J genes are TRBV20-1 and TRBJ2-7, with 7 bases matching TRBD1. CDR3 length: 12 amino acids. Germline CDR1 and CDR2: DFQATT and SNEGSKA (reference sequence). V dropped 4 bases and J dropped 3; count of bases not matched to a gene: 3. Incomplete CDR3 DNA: TGCAGTGCTACGGGACAGAGCTACGAG. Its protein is CSATGQSYE. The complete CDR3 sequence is CSATGQSYEQYF.

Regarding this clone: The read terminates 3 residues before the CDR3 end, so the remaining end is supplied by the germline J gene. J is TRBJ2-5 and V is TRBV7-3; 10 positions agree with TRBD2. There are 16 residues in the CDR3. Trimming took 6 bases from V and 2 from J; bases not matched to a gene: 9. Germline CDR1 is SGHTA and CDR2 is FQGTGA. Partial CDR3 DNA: TGTGCCAGCAGTTTTATAGCGGGGGGTATGCAAGAGACC. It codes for CASSFIAGGMQET. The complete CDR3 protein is CASSFIAGGMQETQYF. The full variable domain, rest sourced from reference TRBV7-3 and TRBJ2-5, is GAGVSQTPSNKVTEKGKYVELRCDPISGHTALYWYRQSLGQGPEFLIYFQGTGAADDSGLPNDRFFAVRPEGSVSTLKIQRTERGDSAVYLCASSFIAGGMQETQYFGPGTRLLVL.

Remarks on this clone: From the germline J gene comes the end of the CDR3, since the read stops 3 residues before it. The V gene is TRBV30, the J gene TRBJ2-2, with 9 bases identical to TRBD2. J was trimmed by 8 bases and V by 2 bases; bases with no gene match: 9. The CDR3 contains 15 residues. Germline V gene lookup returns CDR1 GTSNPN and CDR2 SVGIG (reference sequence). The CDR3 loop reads CAWSRRGGIRGELFF. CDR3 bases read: TGTGCCTGGAGTCGGCGGGGGGGAATCCGGGGGGAG. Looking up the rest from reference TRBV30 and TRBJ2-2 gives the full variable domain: SQTIHQWPATLVQPVGSPLSLECTVEGTSNPNLYWYRQAAGRGLQLLFYSVGIGQISSEVPQNLSASRPQDRQFILSSKKLLLSDSGFYLCAWSRRGGIRGELFFGEGSRLTVL.